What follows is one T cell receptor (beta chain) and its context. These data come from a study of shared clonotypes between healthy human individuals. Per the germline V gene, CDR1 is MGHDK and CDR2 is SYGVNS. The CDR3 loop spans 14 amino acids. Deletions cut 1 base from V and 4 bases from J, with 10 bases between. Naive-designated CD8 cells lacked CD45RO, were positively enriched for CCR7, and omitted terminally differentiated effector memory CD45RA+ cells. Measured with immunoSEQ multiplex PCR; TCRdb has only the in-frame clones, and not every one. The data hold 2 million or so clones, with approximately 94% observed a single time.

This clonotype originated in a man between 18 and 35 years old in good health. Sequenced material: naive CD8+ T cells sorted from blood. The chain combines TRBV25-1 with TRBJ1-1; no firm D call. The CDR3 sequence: CASSELVEGTEAFF. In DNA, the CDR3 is TGTGCCAGCAGTGAATTAGTAGAGGGCACTGAAGCTTTCTTT. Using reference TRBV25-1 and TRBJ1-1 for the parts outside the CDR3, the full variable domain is EADIYQTPRYLVIGTGKKITLECSQTMGHDKMYWYQQDPGMELHLIHYSYGVNSTEKGDLSSESTVSRIRTEHFPLTLESARPSHTSQYLCASSELVEGTEAFFGQGTRLTVV.